What follows are 29 T cell receptor beta chains derived from one specimen sequenced in a study of cytomegalovirus exposure and HLA in healthy donors. It was with 60 Vbeta and 13 Jbeta primers that the PCR ran. Repertoires were generated with immunoSEQ multiplex PCR, while TCRdb's copy carries only in-frame clones and drops some. The repertoire includes approximately 140,000 clones, 75% to 85% of them detected once, and approximately 5.6% sits in the top ten. The sample consisted of PBMCs. The source is a woman aged 40 to 50 in good health and CMV-seropositive.

The chain couples TRBV7-9 to TRBJ1-1, with D maybe TRBD1 (6 bases). The CDR3 consists of 16 residues. Germline CDR1 and CDR2: SEHNR and FQNEAQ (reference sequence). V was clipped by 2 bases and J by 7 bases, with 20 bases between them. CDR3: CASSLSSGTPFGEAFF. CDR3 DNA: TGTGCCAGCAGCTTATCCTCCGGGACACCCTTCGGTGAAGCTTTCTTT.

Remarks on this clone: Sequence at one end of the junction differs from germline and may be a read error. The rearrangement joins TRBV30 to TRBJ2-3; D possibly corresponds to TRBD1 (5 bases). CDR3 size: 14 residues. The germline V gene encodes CDR1 GTSNPN and CDR2 SVGIG (reference sequence). The CDR3 coding sequence is TGTGCCTGGAGTGTAACGGCAGGGCAGAATGAGCAGTTCTTT. Translation: CAWSVTAGQNEQFF.

This chain links TRBV9 with TRBJ2-3; the match to TRBD2 covers 12 bases. The V and J ends lost 1 base and 4 bases, in that order; junction bases with no gene match: 7. From germline, CDR1 is SGDLS and CDR2 YYNGEE. This CDR3 region has 17 residues. The CDR3 coding sequence is TGTGCCAGCAGCGTATCTCCTAGCGGGGGGGCCTCAGATACGCAGTATTTT. It is translated as CASSVSPSGGASDTQYF. Complete variable domain (other parts from reference TRBV9 and TRBJ2-3): DSGVTQTPKHLITATGQRVTLRCSPRSGDLSVYWYQQSLDQGLQFLIQYYNGEERAKGNILERFSAQQFPDLHSELNLSSLELGDSALYFCASSVSPSGGASDTQYFGPGTRLTVL.

This chain links TRBV9 with TRBJ2-2; tentative D call: TRBD1 (6 bases). The germline gives CDR1 SGDLS, CDR2 YYNGEE. With 3 bases removed from V and 0 bases from J, the gap between germline ends came to 12 bases. This CDR3 contains 16 residues. The CDR3: CASSAHRDANTGELFF. The CDR3 nucleotides read TGTGCCAGCAGCGCACACAGGGACGCGAACACCGGGGAGCTGTTTTTT.

This chain connects TRBV27 to TRBJ2-7; 10 positions match TRBD1. There are 16 residues in the CDR3. Per germline, CDR1 MNHEY and CDR2 SMNVEV (reference sequence). With 4 bases clipped from V and 2 bases from J, the junction kept 8 bases outside the gene matches. The CDR3 DNA reads as TGTGCCAGCAGTTCGTTGGGACAGGGGACAGCCTACGAGCAGTACTTC. Protein product: CASSSLGQGTAYEQYF.

This rearrangement joins TRBV7-2 to TRBJ2-2; the match to TRBD2 covers 10 bases. Looked up from germline, CDR1 is SGHTA and CDR2 is FQGNSA. The CDR3 length is 17 residues. V trimming: 5 bases; J trimming: 8 bases; junction bases outside the gene matches: 14. The CDR3 DNA follows: TGTGCCAGCAGCACACGACTAGCGGGTGCCACGGTGGGGGAGCTGTTTTTT. It yields the protein CASSTRLAGATVGELFF.

CDR3 nucleotide sequence: TGTGCCATCAGTGGCCGGTTAGGGGGGAGGGGATCCTACGAGCAGTACTTC. Translated, it gives CAISGRLGGRGSYEQYF. The J gene is TRBJ2-7, the V gene TRBV10-3, with D possibly TRBD2 on 7 matching bases. The CDR3 is made up of 17 amino acids. V was pared by 4 bases and J by 1 base, with 20 bases between. Per germline, CDR1 ENHRY and CDR2 SYGVKD.

In its sample, this clone was seen once. The chain recombines TRBV2 with TRBJ1-5; 8 positions agree with TRBD1. Germline V CDR1 and CDR2: SNHLY, FYNNEI. V dropped 5 bases and J dropped 3; count of bases not matched to a gene: 6. The CDR3 has 15 residues. CDR3 in DNA: TGTGCCAGCAGTCGAGGACAGGGTGACAATCAGCCCCAGCATTTT. As protein: CASSRGQGDNQPQHF. Full variable domain (rest looked up from reference TRBV2 and TRBJ1-5): EPEVTQTPSHQVTQMGQEVILRCVPISNHLYFYWYRQILGQKVEFLVSFYNNEISEKSEIFDDQFSVERPDGSNFTLKIRSTKLEDSAMYFCASSRGQGDNQPQHFGDGTRLSIL.

Concerning this clone itself: One junction end does not reproduce the germline sequence, and a read error may be involved. This CDR3 is also generated by other DNA sequences in the sample. The chain employs TRBV15 and TRBJ2-7; TRBD2 agrees at 9 bases. From germline, CDR1 is LNHNV and CDR2 YYDKDF (reference sequence). The CDR3 runs 15 residues. Here the CDR3 reads CATSRQTSGVGEQYF. DNA for the CDR3: TGCGCCACCAGCAGACAGACTAGCGGAGTGGGAGAGCAGTACTTC.

The chain recombines TRBV5-1 with TRBJ1-1, with 12 bases matching TRBD1. The CDR3 length is 15 residues. Germline V gene data show CDR1 as SGHRS and CDR2 as YFSETQ. Losses at the gene ends were 4 bases for V and 3 bases for J; bases not matched to a gene: 4. The CDR3: CASSGTGGVDTEAFF. The CDR3 DNA follows: TGCGCCAGCAGCGGGACAGGGGGCGTAGACACTGAAGCTTTCTTT.

The J gene is TRBJ2-1, the V gene TRBV4-1; D gene uncertain. The CDR3 totals 12 residues. Trimming stripped 1 base from V and 6 bases from J, with 4 bases between. The germline V gene has CDR1 MGHRA and CDR2 YSYEKL. This CDR3 is CASSQVRNEQFF. In DNA form, the CDR3 reads TGCGCCAGCAGCCAAGTGCGCAATGAGCAGTTCTTC.

The V gene is TRBV11-1, the J gene TRBJ1-5; D gene unclear. With 0 bases removed from V and 5 bases from J, the gap between germline ends came to 11 bases. CDR1 is SGHAT, CDR2 FQDESV, per germline (reference sequence). This CDR3 is 15 amino acids long. CDR3 residues: CASSLAPTEDQPQHF. The CDR3 nucleotides read TGTGCCAGCAGCTTAGCCCCAACAGAAGATCAGCCCCAGCATTTT.

The chain combines TRBV7-2 with TRBJ1-3; 7 bases line up with TRBD1. This CDR3 region has 17 residues. Per the germline V gene, CDR1 is SGHTA and CDR2 is FQGNSA. Germline trimming cut 1 base from V and 5 bases from J; bases unmatched to any gene: 11. The CDR3 is CASSLVSGQGGRNTIYF. DNA of the CDR3: TGTGCCAGCAGCTTAGTATCAGGGCAGGGGGGTCGAAACACCATATATTTT.

The chain carries TRBV21-1 and TRBJ1-6; the table's D call, TRBD1, was not checked against the DNA. TRBV21-1 is an annotated pseudogene. CDR3 length equals 18 residues. This CDR3 reads CASSIRDRASSYNSPLHF. The CDR3 region has the DNA TGTGCCAGCAGCATTAGGGACAGGGCGAGCTCCTATAATTCACCCCTCCACTTT.

V gene TRBV5-1 combines with J gene TRBJ2-5; the D gene is possibly TRBD1 (5 bases). The V end was cut by 3 bases, the J end by 5 bases, with 14 bases between. The germline CDR1 and CDR2 sequences are SGHRS and YFSETQ. The CDR3 runs to 14 residues. The CDR3 DNA is TGCGCCAGCAGCTCTGAAGGGGCGTGGGAGACCCAGTACTTC. Residues: CASSSEGAWETQYF. Full variable domain (outside the CDR3, taken from reference TRBV5-1 and TRBJ2-5): KAGVTQTPRYLIKTRGQQVTLSCSPISGHRSVSWYQQTPGQGLQFLFEYFSETQRNKGNFPGRFSGRQFSNSRSEMNVSTLELGDSALYLCASSSEGAWETQYFGPGTRLLVL.

The chain couples TRBV27 to TRBJ2-5, with 10 bases identical to TRBD2. Germline CDR1 and CDR2: MNHEY and SMNVEV (reference sequence). This CDR3 is built from 16 residues. Germline trimming cut 1 base from V and 3 bases from J; bases unmatched to any gene: 5. Here the CDR3 DNA reads TGTGCCAGCAGTTTATTCTCCCTAGCGGGAGAAGAGACCCAGTACTTC. Its translation is CASSLFSLAGEETQYF.

This clone has just one count. The V call is TRBV7-9, the J call TRBJ1-1; D is undetermined. From germline, CDR1 is SEHNR and CDR2 FQNEAQ (reference sequence). This CDR3 is 12 amino acids long. Trimming left V 5 bases short and J 6 bases short, with 10 bases between. CDR3 coding DNA: TGTGCCAGCAGCCAGGCGGGATCTGAAGCTTTCTTT. It is translated as CASSQAGSEAFF.

The V call is TRBV19, the J call TRBJ1-1; 10 positions match TRBD1. The germline gives CDR1 LNHDA, CDR2 SQIVND (reference sequence). The CDR3 sequence is 16 residues long. Trimming removed 3 bases from V and 1 base from J; junction bases left unmatched: 5. The CDR3 DNA sequence: TGTGCCAGTAGTATCACCGGGACAGGGGCGAACACTGAAGCTTTCTTT. Amino acid sequence: CASSITGTGANTEAFF. Based on the CDR3 plus reference TRBV19 and TRBJ1-1, the full variable domain is DGGITQSPKYLFRKEGQNVTLSCEQNLNHDAMYWYRQDPGQGLRLIYYSQIVNDFQKGDIAEGYSVSREKKESFPLTVTSAQKNPTAFYLCASSITGTGANTEAFFGQGTRLTVV.

This chain links TRBV9 with TRBJ1-6; tentatively, D is TRBD1 (6 bases). Trimming removed 0 bases at V and 7 bases at J, with 14 bases between. The germline V gene has CDR1 SGDLS and CDR2 YYNGEE. This CDR3 has 16 residues. The CDR3 region is CASSVEGGTTNSPLHF. The CDR3 DNA reads TGTGCCAGCAGCGTAGAGGGGGGGACGACCAATTCACCCCTCCACTTT.

This clone was counted a few times. This sequence joins TRBV7-6 and TRBJ2-1; no clear D. Trimming removed 4 bases from V and 4 bases from J, with 5 bases in between. This CDR3 region has 12 residues. The germline CDR1 and CDR2 sequences are SGHVS and FNYEAQ. CDR3 residues: CASSSVYNEQFF. The CDR3 DNA follows: TGTGCCAGCAGCTCCGTATACAATGAGCAGTTCTTC.

This clone turned up a few times. The chain uses TRBV21-1 and TRBJ1-2; the table's D call TRBD1 went unverified against the DNA. TRBV21-1 is shown as a pseudogene. This CDR3 is built from 10 residues. In nucleotides, the CDR3 is TGTGCCAGCAGCATTCAGGGGCCCACCTTC. This gives the protein CASSIQGPTF.

The chain is built from TRBV11-1 and TRBJ2-5, with D unresolved. Germline V gives CDR1 SGHAT, CDR2 FQDESV (reference sequence). V lost 1 base and J 4 bases, leaving 10 bases between the germline ends. The CDR3 covers 14 residues. The CDR3 loop is CASSLGLEAETQYF. The CDR3 nucleotides read TGTGCCAGCAGCTTAGGTTTAGAGGCAGAGACCCAGTACTTC. The whole variable domain, remainder taken from reference TRBV11-1 and TRBJ2-5, is EAEVAQSPRYKITEKSQAVAFWCDPISGHATLYWYRQILGQGPELLVQFQDESVVDDSQLPKDRFSAERLKGVDSTLKIQPAELGDSAMYLCASSLGLEAETQYFGPGTRLLVL.

This clone appeared once. This chain connects TRBV6-6 to TRBJ2-4, with D perhaps TRBD2 (5 bases). CDR1 is MNHNY, CDR2 SVGAGI, per germline (reference sequence). The CDR3 length is 12 residues. V was cut by 9 bases and J by 6 bases, with 12 bases left in between. The CDR3 region has the DNA TGTGCCAGTGGGCCTAGCAGAAACATTCAGTACTTC. Protein sequence: CASGPSRNIQYF.

This clone was seen just once. The rearrangement links TRBV12-5 to TRBJ2-1, with D possibly matching TRBD1 (5 bases). Trimming stripped 1 base from V and 6 bases from J, with 22 bases between. CDR1 LGHNT and CDR2 FRNRAP come from the germline V gene. The CDR3 extends over 18 amino acids. CDR3 sequence (DNA): TGTGCTAGTGGTTTGGGGACAAAAGAAGCAACTACTTCCAATGAGCAGTTCTTC. Its translation: CASGLGTKEATTSNEQFF.

This chain joins TRBV5-1 and TRBJ1-2, with D perhaps matching TRBD1 (6 bases). The ends were cut back, 2 bases at V and 8 bases at J, with 16 bases in the middle. Germline CDR1 reads SGHRS; CDR2 reads YFSETQ. This CDR3 contains 14 residues. This chain's CDR3 is CASSFQGQAGGYTF. The CDR3 region has the DNA TGCGCCAGCAGCTTCCAGGGACAAGCGGGAGGCTACACCTTC. The full variable domain, completed using reference TRBV5-1 and TRBJ1-2, is KAGVTQTPRYLIKTRGQQVTLSCSPISGHRSVSWYQQTPGQGLQFLFEYFSETQRNKGNFPGRFSGRQFSNSRSEMNVSTLELGDSALYLCASSFQGQAGGYTFGSGTRLTVV.

V gene TRBV6-6 combines with J gene TRBJ1-2; 8 bases are shared with TRBD1. Germline V gene lookup returns CDR1 MNHNY and CDR2 SVGAGI (reference sequence). Losses at the gene ends were 3 bases for V and 8 bases for J; bases not matched to a gene: 5. The CDR3 runs to 13 residues. CDR3 protein: CASSYGQGGGYTF. In nucleotides, the CDR3 is TGTGCCAGCAGTTATGGACAGGGTGGGGGCTACACCTTC.

The chain recombines TRBV7-9 with TRBJ1-2; 9 nucleotides agree with TRBD1. The CDR3 covers 14 residues. J gave up 4 bases and V 5 bases, and 5 bases lay outside the gene matches. Germline assignment: CDR1 SEHNR and CDR2 FQNEAQ (reference sequence). This chain's CDR3 is CASSDRDRAYGYTF. The CDR3 DNA follows: TGTGCCAGCAGCGACCGGGACAGGGCCTATGGCTACACCTTC. Looking up the rest from reference TRBV7-9 and TRBJ1-2 gives the full variable domain: DTGVSQNPRHKITKRGQNVTFRCDPISEHNRLYWYRQTLGQGPEFLTYFQNEAQLEKSRLLSDRFSAERPKGSFSTLEIQRTEQGDSAMYLCASSDRDRAYGYTFGSGTRLTVV.

V usage is TRBV6-1 and J usage is TRBJ2-2, with 7 nucleotides matching TRBD1. Trimming cost V 3 bases and J 5 bases; bases outside gene matches: 6. Germline values: CDR1 MNHNS, CDR2 SASEGT. This CDR3 has 15 residues. Here the CDR3 reads CASSDTGVGTGELFF. The DNA of the CDR3 is TGTGCCAGCAGTGATACAGGGGTGGGGACCGGGGAGCTGTTTTTT.

The rearrangement uses TRBV6-1 and TRBJ1-1, with unresolved D. This CDR3 is built from 14 residues. Looked up from germline, CDR1 is MNHNS and CDR2 is SASEGT. Trimming removed 0 bases at V and 7 bases at J, with 12 bases between. In nucleotides, the CDR3 is TGTGCCAGCAGTGAAGCGCTTACTACCCATGAAGCTTTCTTT. Translating gives CASSEALTTHEAFF.